The rows below give T cell receptor beta chains drawn from one sample of a study of synovial regulatory T cells in juvenile arthritis. Libraries were prepared by immunoSEQ multiplex PCR; TCRdb keeps only in-frame clonotypes and omits some of them. In total, the table holds around 8,000 clones. Source material: Treg cells from blood. Receptors originate from a donor younger than 30 with juvenile idiopathic arthritis. Both conserved end residues are part of each CDR3. Each record gives: J gene, V gene, CDR3 protein.

j_call: TRBJ1-2; v_call: TRBV7-2; cdr3_aa: CASSSRDSLNGYTF
j_call: TRBJ1-2; v_call: TRBV19; cdr3_aa: CASKLGTGAYGYTF
j_call: TRBJ2-1; v_call: TRBV7-2; cdr3_aa: CASRSLAGALNEQFF
j_call: TRBJ2-1; v_call: TRBV5-1; cdr3_aa: CASSLGDYNEQFF
j_call: TRBJ1-2; v_call: TRBV12-2; cdr3_aa: CASRLAGGSDGYTF
j_call: TRBJ2-7; v_call: TRBV2; cdr3_aa: CASSGVSSYEQYF
j_call: TRBJ2-5; v_call: TRBV18; cdr3_aa: CASSPEETQYF
j_call: TRBJ2-1; v_call: TRBV16; cdr3_aa: CASSLYSGGENGQFF
j_call: TRBJ2-7; v_call: TRBV18; cdr3_aa: CASSPMSLPPGGQYF
j_call: TRBJ2-1; v_call: TRBV28; cdr3_aa: CATARQGTSYNEQFF
j_call: TRBJ1-1; v_call: TRBV15; cdr3_aa: CATSRGQGATEAFF
j_call: TRBJ2-7; v_call: TRBV5-4; cdr3_aa: CASSWGGGRYEQYF
j_call: TRBJ2-6; v_call: TRBV6-6; cdr3_aa: CASGNRAGANVLTF
j_call: TRBJ2-3; v_call: TRBV5-1; cdr3_aa: CASSGGADTQYF
j_call: TRBJ2-1; v_call: TRBV29-1; cdr3_aa: CSFRLAGGSYNEQFF
j_call: TRBJ2-7; v_call: TRBV5-1; cdr3_aa: CASSPTDRPYEQYF
j_call: TRBJ2-2; v_call: TRBV6-6; cdr3_aa: CASSPTPGGTGELFF
j_call: TRBJ1-3; v_call: TRBV18; cdr3_aa: CASSPFDSGNTIYF
j_call: TRBJ2-7; v_call: TRBV5-4; cdr3_aa: CASSANRIEQYF
j_call: TRBJ2-1; v_call: TRBV7-9; cdr3_aa: CASSLLGSSYNEQFF
j_call: TRBJ2-1; v_call: TRBV4-2; cdr3_aa: CASSALQSYNEQFF
j_call: TRBJ1-4; v_call: TRBV2; cdr3_aa: CASSPAPDRVEKLFF